Below, 9 T cell receptor beta chains from the same sample are listed, as sequenced in a study of blood T cell repertoires in COVID-19. Sequenced by immunoSEQ multiplex PCR; TCRdb stores in-frame clones only, minus some. The table has 410,000 or so clones, 89% seen once. The specimen sequenced was peripheral blood. The source is a woman in her forties with COVID-19, enrolled during active disease.

This chain links TRBV28 with TRBJ2-2, with a weak D call TRBD2 (6 bases). CDR3 length: 17 amino acids. CDR1 and CDR2 from the germline V gene are MDHEN and SYDVKM. The ends were cut back, 3 bases at V and 3 bases at J, with 17 bases in the middle. CDR3 protein: CASSLSRLDLYTGELFF. CDR3 sequence (DNA): TGTGCCAGCAGTTTGTCTAGACTAGACCTGTACACCGGGGAGCTGTTTTTT.

The sample holds one count of this clone. The gene calls are TRBV12-3 or TRBV12-4 and TRBJ1-2; D perhaps matches TRBD1 (6 bases). CDR3 length: 12 residues. V was cut by 10 bases and J by 4 bases, with 13 bases left in between. The CDR3 loop reads CANGQSGYGYTF. CDR3 sequence (DNA): TGTGCCAACGGACAGAGCGGCTATGGCTACACCTTC.

This sequence joins TRBV7-9 and TRBJ1-4, with D maybe TRBD1 (5 bases). V lost 4 bases to trimming and J lost 0 bases, with 15 bases between them. This CDR3 contains 17 residues. The V gene's germline CDR1 is SEHNR and CDR2 FQNEAQ (reference sequence). The CDR3 sequence: CASSSPHRGSTNEKLFF. In DNA, the CDR3 is TGTGCCAGCAGCTCACCCCATAGGGGCTCAACTAATGAAAAACTGTTTTTT.

The chain is built from TRBV4-1 and TRBJ1-5; 10 positions match TRBD1. The junction had 6 bases not matched to a gene; V was cut back by 4 bases and J by 6 bases. Germline V gene lookup returns CDR1 MGHRA and CDR2 YSYEKL. The CDR3 is made up of 15 amino acids. CDR3 loop: CASSRVGTGAQPQHF. The CDR3 DNA reads TGCGCCAGCAGCCGGGTCGGGACAGGGGCTCAGCCCCAGCATTTT.

The chain joins TRBV6-5 to TRBJ1-2; 8 nucleotides line up with TRBD1. The germline CDR1 and CDR2 sequences are MNHEY and SVGAGI. The CDR3 loop spans 15 amino acids. V was pared by 5 bases and J by 7 bases, with 12 bases of the junction left unmatched. The DNA for the CDR3 is TGTGCCAGCAGTATATTGGACAGGGAGCAACGTGGCTACACCTTC. This codes for CASSILDREQRGYTF.

The chain carries TRBV7-2 and TRBJ2-3, with 8 nucleotides matching TRBD1. Germline V CDR1 and CDR2: SGHTA, FQGNSA. V trimming: 6 bases; J trimming: 3 bases; junction bases outside the gene matches: 5. This CDR3 spans 14 amino acids. This CDR3 is CASRPTGGTDTQYF. In nucleotides, the CDR3 is TGTGCCAGCAGGCCTACAGGGGGGACAGATACGCAGTATTTT.

For the CDR3, the DNA is TGTGCCAGCAGCTTGGACGGGGCCAAAAACATTCAGTACTTC. This encodes CASSLDGAKNIQYF. This chain links TRBV5-6 with TRBJ2-4; the D is unclear. Per the germline V gene, CDR1 is SGHDT and CDR2 is YYEEEE. This CDR3 comprises 14 residues. Trimming stripped 0 bases from V and 1 base from J, with 5 bases between. The full variable domain, completed using reference TRBV5-6 and TRBJ2-4, is DAGVTQSPTHLIKTRGQQVTLRCSPKSGHDTVSWYQQALGQGPQFIFQYYEEEERQRGNFPDRFSGHQFPNYSSELNVNALLLGDSALYLCASSLDGAKNIQYFGAGTRLSVL.

J is TRBJ1-5 and V is TRBV5-6; 7 positions agree with TRBD1. V shed 1 base and J 3 bases; nucleotides not matched to a gene: 10. The germline V gene encodes CDR1 SGHDT and CDR2 YYEEEE. CDR3 length: 17 residues. This CDR3 reads CASSLWGGGGPNQPQHF. In DNA, the CDR3 is TGTGCCAGCAGCTTGTGGGGAGGAGGGGGCCCCAATCAGCCCCAGCATTTT.

The rearrangement uses TRBV11-1 and TRBJ1-2; 8 bases are shared with TRBD1. The CDR3 runs 14 residues. Unmatched junction bases numbered 6, after V lost 4 bases and J lost 5 bases. Germline V CDR1 and CDR2: SGHAT, FQDESV (reference sequence). The CDR3 is CASSSQGARYGYTF. The DNA for the CDR3 is TGTGCCAGCAGCTCGCAGGGGGCACGGTATGGCTACACCTTC.